This TCR beta chain was captured in a study of CD8 T cells in ankylosing spondylitis (dated by TCRdb to the late 2010s). Background on the whole study: To find TCR variants linked to disease, the study profiled T cell receptor beta repertoires in ankylosing spondylitis patients and healthy donors. Peripheral blood was sampled, and synovial fluid was additionally collected from ankylosing spondylitis patients. The full study cohort comprised 25 ankylosing spondylitis patients and 85 to 120 healthy donors. Overall study results and their limits: The disease-linked clones were reported as significantly enriched in matched synovial fluid samples from ankylosing spondylitis patients. The disease-linked clones had a CD8+ phenotype and were found at relatively low frequencies in peripheral blood. Blood from ankylosing spondylitis patients appeared to be characterized by a TCR beta motif composed of 7 to 9 highly homologous amino acid variants. Some motif variants had previously been reported in the synovial fluid and blood of reactive arthritis patients, which suggests shared mechanisms of disease initiation.

In this sample, this clonotype turned up once. Its specific antigen is unknown. No base-level quality is on record; no much larger clone is a single base apart. One read amounts to weak evidence. Sequenced using an Illumina HiSeq 2500. Quantitative 5'-RACE with molecular barcodes was used to prepare TCR beta libraries. Concerning the study's data processing: A new computational method, built on a probabilistic model of VDJ rearrangement, was used to identify disease-linked TCR variants. TCRdb itself trimmed the public reads at Q25 with fastp, ran MiXCR and retained productive beta chains. Every entry covers one CDR3 protein and lists the most common genes and DNA from its rows. The authors' filters were not applied to this entry. The sample table lists fewer than 750,000 distinct CDR3 sequences, 19% of them with a count of one. Of the sample, about 20% falls within the top ten clones. The CDR3 measures 11 amino acids from cysteine to phenylalanine. The only DNA kept is the CDR3, 33 bases in frame from the first base. The junction carries 7 bases between V and J, which are trimmed by 4 bases and 7 bases respectively. CDR1 and CDR2 were assigned from the germline V gene (reference sequence) as GTSNPN and SVGIG.

Sequenced sample: blood, either unsorted or a sorted T cell fraction (not recorded which). This sequence originates from a male donor with ankylosing spondylitis. The chain couples TRBV30 to TRBJ2-2; there is no confident call for the D gene. The bases are TGTGCCTGGATGGCTGGCGGGGAGCTGTTTTTT. Its amino acids are CAWMAGGELFF.